This T cell receptor beta chain is drawn from a study of shared clonotypes between healthy human individuals. The CDR3 is 13 amino acids. Germline lookup yields CDR1 SGHDT and CDR2 YYEEEE. The germline V and J ends were trimmed by 3 bases and 3 bases, with 4 bases remaining between them. TCRdb keeps only in-frame clones here, not all; method: immunoSEQ multiplex PCR. Among fewer than 650,000 clones, 70% to 80% were seen once, and the ten largest hold 10% to 15%. The sequence was obtained from a woman between 40 and 55 years old in good health. Some clones in this sample may be carry-over from other donors' samples. The chain has TRBV5-6 and TRBJ1-6, with no clear D. Specimen: PBMCs. As DNA, the CDR3 is TGTGCCAGCAGCTGGAGCTATAATTCACCCCTCCACTTT. Translated: CASSWSYNSPLHF.